The sample holds many counts of the clone carrying this T cell receptor beta chain. Its antigen is not identified. The record originates from a study of Graves' ophthalmopathy and Graves' hyperthyroidism. Overall study results and limits: Clonotypes were expanded in thyroid at above 0.001 frequency, and most also appeared in blood. Built on 13 signatures, a model told ophthalmopathy apart from stable hyperthyroidism with approximately 91% sensitivity and over 80% specificity.

Amplified TCR beta CDR3 regions were obtained using RNA transcripts as template. First-round RT-PCR with HTBI primers preceded a second-round multiplex PCR. One entry per CDR3 protein, called by TCRdb with MiXCR from the multiplex PCR reads. The sample lists 650,000 to 900,000 distinct CDR3 sequences, 40% seen once, with 35% to 55% in the top ten. Germline lookup yields CDR1 SEHNR and CDR2 FQNEAQ (reference sequence). This CDR3 region has 14 residues. The ends were cut back, 5 bases at V and 1 base at J, with 11 bases in the middle. Moderately to severely active ophthalmopathy under 3 months, CAS at least 3, NOSPECS at least 4.

The sample comprised peripheral blood. The sequence came from an adult man with Graves' ophthalmopathy. This sequence joins TRBV7-9 and TRBJ1-1; D gene uncertain. The CDR3 is CASSPRVANTEAFF. CDR3 DNA sequence: TGTGCCAGCAGCCCTCGGGTCGCGAACACTGAAGCTTTCTTT.